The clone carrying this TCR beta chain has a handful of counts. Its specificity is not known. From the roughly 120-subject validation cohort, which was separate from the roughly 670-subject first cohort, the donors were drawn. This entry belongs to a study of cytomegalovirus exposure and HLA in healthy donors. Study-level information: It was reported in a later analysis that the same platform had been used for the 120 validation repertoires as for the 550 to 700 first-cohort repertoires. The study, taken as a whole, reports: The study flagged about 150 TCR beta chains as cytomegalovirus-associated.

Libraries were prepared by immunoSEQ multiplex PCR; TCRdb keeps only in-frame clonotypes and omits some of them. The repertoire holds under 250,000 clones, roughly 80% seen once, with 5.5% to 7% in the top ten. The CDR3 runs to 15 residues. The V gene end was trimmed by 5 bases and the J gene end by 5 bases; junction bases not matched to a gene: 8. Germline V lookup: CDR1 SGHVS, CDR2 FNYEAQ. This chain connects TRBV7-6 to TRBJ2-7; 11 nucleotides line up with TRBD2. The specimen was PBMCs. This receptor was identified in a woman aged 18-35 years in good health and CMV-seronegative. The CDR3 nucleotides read TGTGCCAGCAGCCCCACTAGCGGGAGCTTCGACGAGCAGTACTTC. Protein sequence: CASSPTSGSFDEQYF.